This entry features one T cell receptor (beta chain) sequence. Its target antigen remains unknown. There are no base qualities to consult, and no much larger clone falls within one base. This entry is derived from a study of blood T cells in healthy people across ages (dated by TCRdb to 2013 to 2016). In the study overall: In model experiments, template switching captured about one uniquely barcoded TCR beta cDNA molecule for every two T cells. Age-related changes in TCR beta repertoire diversity were measured in the study by deep sequencing normalized with unique cDNA molecular identifiers. The donors were split into four age groups: young (average around 15 years), middle-aged (39), aged (more than 60) and long-lived (roughly 77). To avoid experimental bias, donors of different ages were randomly spread across the sequencing lanes. For two donors (one aged 18 to 29 and one aged 80 or older), the study analyzed two additional independent replicas of 1 million unique cDNA reads from the same blood draw. The paper's findings and limits, for the study overall: Estimates of total diversity based on one million sequenced T cells were considered lower bounds and underestimates. The percentage of naive T cells measured by flow cytometry correlated strongly with observed TCR beta diversity. Because the CMV infection status of the donors was unknown, age-related changes in expanded clonotypes may potentially have been confounded. Observed TCR beta diversity per million T cells fell roughly linearly with age, and a significant reduction was already apparent by age around 40. The long-lived group showed more naive CD4+ T cells, fewer expanded clones and increased TCR diversity than the aged group, suggesting age selection. Conclusive comparison of naive and antigen-experienced compartments was prevented by the profiling of bulk unsorted PBMCs.

The donors were around 39 Caucasian individuals from Russia, aged roughly 6 to 90 years, who were systemically healthy. Each donor gave 8 to 10 milliliters of peripheral blood, drawn into EDTA-treated Vacutainer tubes. PBMCs were isolated by Ficoll-Paque density-gradient centrifugation, with at least 7 million obtained per sample. Total RNA, at least 6 micrograms per sample, was extracted from PBMCs with Trizol reagent. For every donor, an aliquot of PBMCs went through flow cytometry to measure the percentages of naive CD45RAhigh/CD27high T cells. The method behind the library was 5' RACE. The sequencer was an Illumina HiSeq 2500. The second PCR ran for roughly 6 to 11 cycles and used a J-beta primer mix along with a sample-barcoded 5' primer. A template-switch 5' adaptor carrying 12 random nucleotides introduced a unique molecular identifier onto each TCR beta cDNA molecule. At least 2.5 million CDR3-containing paired-end reads were obtained from each sample. First-strand cDNA was synthesized from all RNA with the Mint cDNA synthesis kit, primed by a TRBC-specific oligonucleotide. Following uracil-DNA glycosylase treatment, all cDNA underwent a first 18-cycle PCR with the universal primers M1SS and BC2_uni_R. Under the source paper's analysis protocol: For normalization, 1 million high-quality reads, each with a distinct molecular identifier, were randomly selected from each sample. Reads sharing molecular identifiers were discarded rather than binned into consensus sequences. MiTCR, with a Q25 quality threshold and the strictest error-elimination algorithm, was used for CDR3 identification, clonotype clustering and error correction. A nonparametric unseen species model using Euler transformation provided a lower-bound estimate of total TCR beta diversity. Using fastp trimming at Q25 and MiXCR clonotype assembly, TCRdb reanalyzed the public sequencing data and kept in-frame beta chains. Every CDR3 protein is listed once, alongside the most common genes and DNA of its rows. TCRdb's processing, not the authors', yielded these V and J calls. Across this sample there are 1.5 million to 2 million distinct CDR3 sequences, with around 50% seen only once. Over 2% of the sample goes to the ten largest clones.

Measured from the cysteine to the phenylalanine, the CDR3 is 14 residues long. Only CDR3 DNA remains: 42 bases, in frame from the first base. This clonotype was obtained from a woman in her thirties or forties in good health. The chain uses TRBV21-1 and TRBJ1-2. TRBV21-1 is a known pseudogene. Sequencing used blood. The CDR3 protein is CASSSLGVWYGYTF. The DNA is TGTGCCAGCAGCAGTCTTGGGGTGTGGTATGGCTACACCTTC.